This TCR beta chain comes out of a study of blood T cells in healthy people across ages (dated by TCRdb to the mid-2010s). Study-level background: Template switching captured roughly one uniquely barcoded TCR beta cDNA molecule per two T cells in model experiments. The study measured age-related changes in TCR beta repertoire diversity using deep sequencing normalized with unique cDNA molecular identifiers. The donors were split into four age groups: young (average around 15 years), middle-aged (about 40), aged (about 56) and long-lived (roughly 88). Donors of different ages were randomly distributed across sequencing lanes to avoid experimental bias. The study analyzed two additional independent replicas of 1 million unique cDNA reads from the same blood draw for two donors, one aged 18 to 30 and one aged 80 or older. The paper as a whole reports these results and caveats: There was a strong correlation between observed TCR beta diversity and the percentage of naive T cells measured by flow cytometry. Compared with the aged group, more naive CD4+ T cells, fewer expanded clones and increased TCR diversity were shown by the long-lived group, suggesting age selection. Conclusive comparison of naive and antigen-experienced compartments was prevented by the profiling of bulk unsorted PBMCs. Total diversity estimates from one million sequenced T cells were considered lower bounds and underestimates. As age increased, observed TCR beta diversity per million T cells dropped in a roughly linear way, and a significant reduction was already evident by age 40. The CMV infection status of donors was not known, potentially confounding age-related changes in expanded clonotypes.

This clonotype was recorded once. Its binding antigen is unknown. Per-base qualities were not stored, and no clone one base away is much larger. One read alone is weak evidence. Systemically healthy Caucasian individuals from Russia, 35 to 50 in total and aged about 6 to 95 years, were included as donors. Ten milliliters of peripheral blood were collected from each donor into EDTA-treated Vacutainer tubes. PBMCs were isolated by Ficoll-Paque density-gradient centrifugation, with at least 6 million obtained per sample. Total RNA, at least 6 micrograms per sample, was extracted from PBMCs with Trizol reagent. Naive CD45RAhigh/CD27high T cell percentages were measured by flow cytometry on a PBMC aliquot from every donor. Trimming costs V 0 bases and J 6 bases, and their ends lie 10 bases apart. CDR1 SGDLS and CDR2 YYNGEE are derived from the germline V gene. Taken from cysteine to phenylalanine, the CDR3 has 13 residues. The CDR3 DNA has 39 bases and is translated from base 1.

Receptor amplification or capture employed 5' RACE. Instrument used: Illumina HiSeq 2500. A second roughly 6 to 11 cycle PCR used a sample-barcoded 5' primer and a J-beta primer mix. A template-switch 5' adaptor carrying 12 random nucleotides introduced a unique molecular identifier onto each TCR beta cDNA molecule. Each sample yielded at least 3 million CDR3-containing paired-end reads. The Mint cDNA synthesis kit, primed by a TRBC-specific oligonucleotide, was used to synthesize first-strand cDNA from all RNA. All cDNA was treated with uracil-DNA glycosylase and then went through a first 18-cycle PCR with the universal primers M1SS and BC2_uni_R. On the study's bioinformatics: Normalization of each sample was performed by random selection of 1 million high-quality reads, each carrying a distinct molecular identifier. Reads sharing molecular identifiers were discarded rather than binned into consensus sequences. CDR3 identification, clonotype clustering and error correction used MiTCR with a Q25 quality threshold and the strictest error-elimination algorithm. A nonparametric unseen species model using Euler transformation provided a lower-bound estimate of total TCR beta diversity. TCRdb itself trimmed the public reads at Q25 with fastp, ran MiXCR and retained productive beta chains. Rows are unified per CDR3 protein, each entry keeping the most common DNA and genes. TCRdb's processing, not the authors' own work, is the source of the V and J calls. For this sample there are about 640,000 distinct CDR3 sequences; roughly three fifths appear just once. The ten most abundant clones make up roughly 34% of the sample.

The clonotype was recovered from a man aged 60 to 69 in good health. This chain is built from TRBV9 and TRBJ2-7; TRBD1 is possibly the D segment (5 matching bases). The sample was blood. This receptor carries the CDR3 CASSVEGFSEQYF. The sequenced DNA is TGTGCCAGCAGCGTAGAGGGGTTTAGCGAGCAGTACTTC.